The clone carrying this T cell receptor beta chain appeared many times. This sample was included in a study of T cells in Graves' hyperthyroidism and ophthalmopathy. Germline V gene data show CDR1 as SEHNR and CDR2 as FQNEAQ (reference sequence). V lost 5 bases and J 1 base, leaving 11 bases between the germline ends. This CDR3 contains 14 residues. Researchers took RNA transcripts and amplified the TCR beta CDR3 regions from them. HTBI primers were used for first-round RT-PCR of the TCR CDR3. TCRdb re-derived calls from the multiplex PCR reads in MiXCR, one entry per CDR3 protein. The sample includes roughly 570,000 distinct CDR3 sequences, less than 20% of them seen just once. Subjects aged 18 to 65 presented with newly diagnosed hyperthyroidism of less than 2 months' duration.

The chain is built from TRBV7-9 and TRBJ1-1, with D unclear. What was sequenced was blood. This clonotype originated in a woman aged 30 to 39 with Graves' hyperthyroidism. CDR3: CASSQRTSNTEAFF. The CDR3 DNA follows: TGTGCCAGCAGCCAAAGGACGTCGAACACTGAAGCTTTCTTT. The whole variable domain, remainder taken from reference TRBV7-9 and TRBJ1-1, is DTGVSQNPRHKITKRGQNVTFRCDPISEHNRLYWYRQTLGQGPEFLTYFQNEAQLEKSRLLSDRFSAERPKGSFSTLEIQRTEQGDSAMYLCASSQRTSNTEAFFGQGTRLTVV.